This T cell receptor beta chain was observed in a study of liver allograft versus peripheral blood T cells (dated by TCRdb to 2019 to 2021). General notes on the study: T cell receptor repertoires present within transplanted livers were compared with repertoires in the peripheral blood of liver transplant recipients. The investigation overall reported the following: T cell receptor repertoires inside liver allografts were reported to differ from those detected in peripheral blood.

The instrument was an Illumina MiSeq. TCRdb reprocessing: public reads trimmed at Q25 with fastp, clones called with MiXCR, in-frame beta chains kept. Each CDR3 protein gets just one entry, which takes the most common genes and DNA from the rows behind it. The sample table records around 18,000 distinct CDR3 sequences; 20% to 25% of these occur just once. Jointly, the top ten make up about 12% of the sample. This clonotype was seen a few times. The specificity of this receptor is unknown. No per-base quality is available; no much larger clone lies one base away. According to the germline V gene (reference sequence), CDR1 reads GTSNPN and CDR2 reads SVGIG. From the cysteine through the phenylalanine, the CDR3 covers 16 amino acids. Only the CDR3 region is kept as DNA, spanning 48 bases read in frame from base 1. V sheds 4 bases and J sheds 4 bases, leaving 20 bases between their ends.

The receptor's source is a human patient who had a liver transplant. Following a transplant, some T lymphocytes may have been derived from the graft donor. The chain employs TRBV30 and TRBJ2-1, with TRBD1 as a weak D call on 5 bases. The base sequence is TGTGCCTGGACAACCACAGGCTACAGAGGATACAATGAGCAGTTCTTC. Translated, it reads CAWTTTGYRGYNEQFF.